This T cell receptor (beta chain) originates from a study of shared clonotypes between healthy human individuals. Germline-derived CDR1 and CDR2 are SGHTA and FQGNSA. This CDR3 contains 16 residues. V was clipped by 5 bases and J by 3 bases, with 18 bases between them. Genomic DNA per cell subset filled all wells of several immunoSEQ plates. Sorted-subset replicate PCRs used about 200 ng DNA, about 30,000 T cell genomes. Measured with immunoSEQ multiplex PCR; TCRdb has only the in-frame clones, and not every one. The table shows 300,000 to 350,000 clones, with around four fifths occurring only once. This clone was seen only a few times.

The chain is built from TRBV7-2 and TRBJ2-3, with TRBD1 as a possible D gene (8 bases). This clonotype was obtained from a young man in good health. The source material was memory CD4+ T cells sorted from blood. Subset meaning: CD45RA-negative fraction. The CDR3 DNA is TGTGCCAGCAGCAAAAGAGACAGGGGAGGGACAGATACGCAGTATTTT. Encoded protein: CASSKRDRGGTDTQYF.